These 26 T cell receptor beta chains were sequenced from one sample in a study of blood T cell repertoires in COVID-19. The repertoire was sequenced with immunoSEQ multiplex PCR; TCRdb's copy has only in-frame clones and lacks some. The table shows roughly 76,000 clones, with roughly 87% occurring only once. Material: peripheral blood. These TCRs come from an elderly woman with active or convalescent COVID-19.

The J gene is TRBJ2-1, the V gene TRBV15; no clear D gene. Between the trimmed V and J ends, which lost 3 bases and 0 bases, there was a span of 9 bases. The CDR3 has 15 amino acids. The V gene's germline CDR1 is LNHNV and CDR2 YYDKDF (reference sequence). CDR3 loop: CATSSFQSSYNEQFF. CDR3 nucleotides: TGTGCCACCAGCAGTTTTCAATCCTCCTACAATGAGCAGTTCTTC. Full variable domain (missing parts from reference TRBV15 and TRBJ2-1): DAMVIQNPRYQVTQFGKPVTLSCSQTLNHNVMYWYQQKSSQAPKLLFHYYDKDFNNEADTPDNFQSRRPNTSFCFLDIRSPGLGDTAMYLCATSSFQSSYNEQFFGPGTRLTVL.

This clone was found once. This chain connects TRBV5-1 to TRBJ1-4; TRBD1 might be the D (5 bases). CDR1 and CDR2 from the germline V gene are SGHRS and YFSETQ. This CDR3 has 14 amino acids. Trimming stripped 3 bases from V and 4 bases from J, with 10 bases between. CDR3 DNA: TGCGCCAGCAGCTCCCAGGGTGGTAATGAAAAACTGTTTTTT. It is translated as CASSSQGGNEKLFF.

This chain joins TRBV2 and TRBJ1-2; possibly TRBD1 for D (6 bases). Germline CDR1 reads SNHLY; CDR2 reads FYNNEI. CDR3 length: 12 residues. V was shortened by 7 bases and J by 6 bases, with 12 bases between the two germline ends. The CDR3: CASTNRVHGYTF. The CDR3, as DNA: TGTGCCAGCACAAACAGGGTCCATGGCTACACCTTC.

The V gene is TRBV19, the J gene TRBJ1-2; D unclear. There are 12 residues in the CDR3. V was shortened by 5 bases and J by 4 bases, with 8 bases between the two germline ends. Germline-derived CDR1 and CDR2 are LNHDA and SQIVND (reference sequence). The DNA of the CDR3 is TGTGCCAGTAGTTCCGGTGGCTATGGCTACACCTTC. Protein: CASSSGGYGYTF.

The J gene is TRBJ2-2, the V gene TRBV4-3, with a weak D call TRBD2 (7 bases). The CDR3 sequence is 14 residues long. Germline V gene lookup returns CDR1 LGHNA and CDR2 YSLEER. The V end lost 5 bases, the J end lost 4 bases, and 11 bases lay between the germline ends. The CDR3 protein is CASSYREGTGELFF. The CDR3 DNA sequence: TGCGCCAGCAGCTACAGGGAGGGCACCGGGGAGCTGTTTTTT.

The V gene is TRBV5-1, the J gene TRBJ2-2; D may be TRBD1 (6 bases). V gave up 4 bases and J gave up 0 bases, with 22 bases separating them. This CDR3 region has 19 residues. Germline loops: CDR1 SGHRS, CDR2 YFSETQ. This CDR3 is CASSLGPTGTPTNTGELFF. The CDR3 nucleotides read TGCGCCAGCAGCCTAGGACCTACAGGGACACCCACGAACACCGGGGAGCTGTTTTTT.

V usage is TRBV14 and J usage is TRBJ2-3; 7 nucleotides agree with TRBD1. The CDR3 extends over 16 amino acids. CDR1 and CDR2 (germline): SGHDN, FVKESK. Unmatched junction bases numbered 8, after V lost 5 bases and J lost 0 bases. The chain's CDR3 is CASSDRQGVSTDTQYF. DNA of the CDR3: TGTGCCAGCAGCGATAGGCAGGGGGTGAGCACAGATACGCAGTATTTT.

The CDR3 bases are TGTGCCAGCAGCTTTGTTTCCGGGGTTGGAACTAATGAAAAACTGTTTTTT. Protein sequence: CASSFVSGVGTNEKLFF. The rearrangement joins TRBV7-2 to TRBJ1-4; unclear D gene. The CDR3 length is 17 residues. Trimming shortened V by 3 bases and J by 1 base, and 15 bases separated the two germline ends. Germline V lookup: CDR1 SGHTA, CDR2 FQGNSA. Full variable domain (missing parts from reference TRBV7-2 and TRBJ1-4): GAGVSQSPSNKVTEKGKDVELRCDPISGHTALYWYRQSLGQGLEFLIYFQGNSAPDKSGLPSDRFSAERTGGSVSTLTIQRTQQEDSAVYLCASSFVSGVGTNEKLFFGSGTQLSVL.

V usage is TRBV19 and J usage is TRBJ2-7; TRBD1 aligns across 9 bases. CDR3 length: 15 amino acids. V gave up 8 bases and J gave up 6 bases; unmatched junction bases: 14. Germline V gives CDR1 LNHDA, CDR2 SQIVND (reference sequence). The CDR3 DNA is TGTGCCAGTCAGCTCGCGGGACAGGGTCTCGGCGAGCAGTACTTC. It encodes CASQLAGQGLGEQYF.

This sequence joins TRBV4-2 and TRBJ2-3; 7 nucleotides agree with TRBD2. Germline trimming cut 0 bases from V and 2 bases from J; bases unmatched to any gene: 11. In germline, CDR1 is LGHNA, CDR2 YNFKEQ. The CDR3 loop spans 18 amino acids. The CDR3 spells CASSQDPPRGRYTDTQYF. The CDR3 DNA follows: TGTGCCAGCAGCCAAGATCCCCCGCGGGGGAGATACACAGATACGCAGTATTTT.

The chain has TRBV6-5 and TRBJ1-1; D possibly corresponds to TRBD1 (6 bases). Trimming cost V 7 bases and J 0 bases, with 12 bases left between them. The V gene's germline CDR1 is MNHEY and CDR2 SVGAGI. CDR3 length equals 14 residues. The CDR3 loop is CASTPTGLNTEAFF. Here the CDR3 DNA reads TGTGCCAGCACCCCGACAGGATTGAACACTGAAGCTTTCTTT.

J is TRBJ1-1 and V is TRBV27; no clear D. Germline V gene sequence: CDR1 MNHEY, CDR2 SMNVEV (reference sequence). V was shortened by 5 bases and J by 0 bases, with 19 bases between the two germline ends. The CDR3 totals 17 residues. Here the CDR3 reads CASSPTSLEAMNTEAFF. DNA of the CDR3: TGTGCCAGCAGTCCCACCTCTCTCGAGGCCATGAACACTGAAGCTTTCTTT.

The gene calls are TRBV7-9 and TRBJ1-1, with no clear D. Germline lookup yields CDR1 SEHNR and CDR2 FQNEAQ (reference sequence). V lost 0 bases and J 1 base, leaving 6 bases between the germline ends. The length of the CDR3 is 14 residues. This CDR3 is CASSLALRNTEAFF. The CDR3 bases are TGTGCCAGCAGCTTAGCCCTTAGGAACACTGAAGCTTTCTTT.

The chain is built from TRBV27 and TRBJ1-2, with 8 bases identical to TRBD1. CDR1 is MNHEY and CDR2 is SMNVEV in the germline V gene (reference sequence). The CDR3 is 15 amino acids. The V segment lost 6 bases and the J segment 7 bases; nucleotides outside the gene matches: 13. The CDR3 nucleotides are TGTGCCAGCAGAGACCCCGGGACAGGACCCGTTGGCTACACCTTC. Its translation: CASRDPGTGPVGYTF.

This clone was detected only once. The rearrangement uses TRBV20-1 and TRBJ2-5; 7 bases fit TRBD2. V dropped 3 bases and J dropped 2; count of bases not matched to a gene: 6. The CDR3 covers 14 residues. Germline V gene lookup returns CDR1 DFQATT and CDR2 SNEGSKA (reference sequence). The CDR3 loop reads CSASSLAVQETQYF. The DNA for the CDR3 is TGCAGTGCTAGTAGTCTAGCGGTACAAGAGACCCAGTACTTC.

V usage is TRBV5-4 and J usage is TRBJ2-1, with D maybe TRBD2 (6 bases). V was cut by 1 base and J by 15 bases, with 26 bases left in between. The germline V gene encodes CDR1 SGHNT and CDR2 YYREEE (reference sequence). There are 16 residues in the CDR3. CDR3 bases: TGTGCCAGCAGCTTGAGCTTGGGGTCTAGGCACGGGAGTCTGTTCTTC. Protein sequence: CASSLSLGSRHGSLFF.

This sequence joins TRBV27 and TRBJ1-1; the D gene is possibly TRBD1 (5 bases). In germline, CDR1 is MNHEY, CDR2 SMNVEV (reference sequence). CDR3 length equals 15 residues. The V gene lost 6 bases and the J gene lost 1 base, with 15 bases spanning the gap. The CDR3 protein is CASSRTWQTNTEAFF. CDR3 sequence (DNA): TGTGCCAGCAGCCGGACATGGCAGACGAACACTGAAGCTTTCTTT.

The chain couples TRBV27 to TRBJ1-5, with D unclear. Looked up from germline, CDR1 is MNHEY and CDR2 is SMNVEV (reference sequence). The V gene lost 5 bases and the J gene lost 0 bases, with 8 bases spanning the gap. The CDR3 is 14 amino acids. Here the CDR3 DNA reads TGTGCCAGCAGTCAAGCTTATAGCAATCAGCCCCAGCATTTT. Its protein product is CASSQAYSNQPQHF.

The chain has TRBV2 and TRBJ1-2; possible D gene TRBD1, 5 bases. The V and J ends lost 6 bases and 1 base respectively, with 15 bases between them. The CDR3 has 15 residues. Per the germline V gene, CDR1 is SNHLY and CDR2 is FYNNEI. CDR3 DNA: TGTGCCAGCAGAGGAGACAGAAACGTTAACTATGGCTACACCTTC. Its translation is CASRGDRNVNYGYTF.

As DNA, the CDR3 is TGTGCCAGCAGTTGGGACAGTGAATTAGGCTACACCTTC. It translates to CASSWDSELGYTF. This chain uses TRBV6-5 with TRBJ1-2, with 7 bases fitting TRBD1. V was clipped by 4 bases and J by 8 bases; unmatched bases: 7. There are 13 residues in the CDR3. Germline V gene sequence: CDR1 MNHEY, CDR2 SVGAGI.

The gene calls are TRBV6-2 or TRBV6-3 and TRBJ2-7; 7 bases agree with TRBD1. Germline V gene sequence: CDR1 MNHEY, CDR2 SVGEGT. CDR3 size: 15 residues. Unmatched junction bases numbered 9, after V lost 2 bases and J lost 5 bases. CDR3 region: CASSYRRGPGHEQYF. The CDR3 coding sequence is TGTGCCAGCAGTTACAGAAGGGGGCCAGGCCACGAGCAGTACTTC.

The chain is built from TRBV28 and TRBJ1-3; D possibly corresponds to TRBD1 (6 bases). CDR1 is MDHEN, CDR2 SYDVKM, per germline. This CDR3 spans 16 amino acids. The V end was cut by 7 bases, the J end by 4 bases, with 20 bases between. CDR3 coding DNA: TGTGCCAGCAATCCTCTTGCCAGGGGATGGGGAAACACCATATATTTT. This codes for CASNPLARGWGNTIYF.

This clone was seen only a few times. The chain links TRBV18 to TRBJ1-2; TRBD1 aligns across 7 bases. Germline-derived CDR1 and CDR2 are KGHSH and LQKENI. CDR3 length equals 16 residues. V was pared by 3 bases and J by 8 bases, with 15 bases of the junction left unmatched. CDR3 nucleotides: TGTGCCAGCTCACCTGGGACAGCTACGGCCGGGGGAGGCTACACCTTC. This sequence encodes CASSPGTATAGGGYTF.

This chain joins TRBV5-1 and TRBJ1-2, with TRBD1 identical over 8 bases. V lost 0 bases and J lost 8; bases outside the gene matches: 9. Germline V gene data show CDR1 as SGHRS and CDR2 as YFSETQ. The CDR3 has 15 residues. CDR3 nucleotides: TGCGCCAGCAGCTTGGTACCAGGGGGCGCAAAGGGCTACACCTTC. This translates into CASSLVPGGAKGYTF.

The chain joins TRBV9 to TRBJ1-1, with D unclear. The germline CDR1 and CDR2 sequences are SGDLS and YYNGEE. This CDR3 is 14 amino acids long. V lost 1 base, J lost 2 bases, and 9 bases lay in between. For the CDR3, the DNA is TGTGCCAGCAGCGTAAACGCGATCAACACTGAAGCTTTCTTT. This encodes CASSVNAINTEAFF.

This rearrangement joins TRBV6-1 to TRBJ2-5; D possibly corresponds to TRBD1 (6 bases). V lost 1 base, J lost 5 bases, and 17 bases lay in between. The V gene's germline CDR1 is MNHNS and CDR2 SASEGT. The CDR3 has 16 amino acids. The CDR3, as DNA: TGTGCCAGCAGTGAAGGATCCCAGGGGTGGGTTGAGACCCAGTACTTC. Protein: CASSEGSQGWVETQYF.